This T cell receptor (beta chain) stems from a study of cytomegalovirus exposure and HLA in healthy donors. The V gene lost 3 bases and the J gene lost 9 bases, with 18 bases spanning the gap. This CDR3 has 14 amino acids. Germline CDR1 is SGDLS and CDR2 is YYNGEE. Note on this clone: The antigen remains unidentified.

Study outcomes and limitations: One cluster of highly shared sequence variants probably arose as a sequencing artifact.

The PCR made use of 60 Vbeta and 13 Jbeta primers. Assay: immunoSEQ multiplex PCR; the TCRdb copy retains only in-frame clones and omits some. The table lists fewer than 200,000 clones, 70% to 90% of them singletons. This chain links TRBV9 with TRBJ2-5, with D possibly being TRBD2 (5 bases). The source material was PBMCs. The origin of this receptor is a man aged 30-40 years in good health and CMV-seropositive. CDR3 region: CASSGVRVYEPQYF. The CDR3 DNA follows: TGTGCCAGCAGCGGGGTGAGGGTATATGAGCCCCAGTACTTC.